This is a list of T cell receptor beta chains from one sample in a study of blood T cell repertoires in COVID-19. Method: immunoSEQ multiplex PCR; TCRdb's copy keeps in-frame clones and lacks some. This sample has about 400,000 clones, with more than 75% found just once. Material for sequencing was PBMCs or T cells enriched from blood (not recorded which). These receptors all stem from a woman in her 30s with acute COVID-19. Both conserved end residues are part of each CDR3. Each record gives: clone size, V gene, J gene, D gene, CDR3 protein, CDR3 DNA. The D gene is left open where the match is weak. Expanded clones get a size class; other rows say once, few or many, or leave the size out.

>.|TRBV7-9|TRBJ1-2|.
CASSLGGSFGYTF
TGTGCCAGCAGTCTGGGGGGGTCTTTTGGCTACACCTTC
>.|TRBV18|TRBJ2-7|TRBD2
CASSPSAGGREQYF
TGTGCCAGCTCACCATCCGCGGGGGGGCGAGAGCAGTACTTC
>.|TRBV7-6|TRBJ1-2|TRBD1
CASSPGPDRANYGYTF
TGTGCCAGCAGCCCTGGCCCCGACAGGGCTAACTATGGCTACACCTTC
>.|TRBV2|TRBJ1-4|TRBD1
CASSEDRAGEKLFF
TGTGCCAGCAGCGAAGACAGGGCGGGTGAAAAACTGTTTTTT
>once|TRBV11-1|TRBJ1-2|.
CAIGGPRGYTF
TGTGCCATCGGGGGGCCTCGTGGCTACACCTTC
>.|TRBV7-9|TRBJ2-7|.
CASSLVVSYEQYF
TGTGCCAGCAGCTTAGTCGTCAGCTACGAGCAGTACTTC
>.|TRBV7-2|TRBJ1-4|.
CASSPRAGAVEKLFF
TGTGCCAGCAGCCCCCGCGCGGGGGCAGTTGAAAAACTGTTTTTT
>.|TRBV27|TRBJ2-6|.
CASSLSLSGANVLTF
TGTGCCAGCAGTTTATCCCTCTCTGGGGCCAACGTCCTGACTTTC
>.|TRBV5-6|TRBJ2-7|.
CASSFSYEQYF
TGTGCCAGCAGCTTCAGTTACGAGCAGTACTTC
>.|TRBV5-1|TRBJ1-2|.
CASRENSGDSYGYTF
TGCGCCAGCCGGGAGAATAGTGGGGATTCCTATGGCTACACCTTC
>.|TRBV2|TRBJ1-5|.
CASKVSGATYQPQHF
TGTGCCAGCAAGGTATCAGGGGCTACTTATCAGCCCCAGCATTTT
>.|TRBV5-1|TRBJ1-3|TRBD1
CASSDGRTGSFGNTIYF
TGCGCCAGCAGCGATGGCCGGACAGGGTCCTTTGGAAACACCATATATTTT
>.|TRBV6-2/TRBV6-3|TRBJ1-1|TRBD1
CASSRTSHQGTGDTEAFF
TGTGCCAGCAGTCGGACCTCCCATCAGGGGACAGGGGATACTGAAGCTTTCTTT